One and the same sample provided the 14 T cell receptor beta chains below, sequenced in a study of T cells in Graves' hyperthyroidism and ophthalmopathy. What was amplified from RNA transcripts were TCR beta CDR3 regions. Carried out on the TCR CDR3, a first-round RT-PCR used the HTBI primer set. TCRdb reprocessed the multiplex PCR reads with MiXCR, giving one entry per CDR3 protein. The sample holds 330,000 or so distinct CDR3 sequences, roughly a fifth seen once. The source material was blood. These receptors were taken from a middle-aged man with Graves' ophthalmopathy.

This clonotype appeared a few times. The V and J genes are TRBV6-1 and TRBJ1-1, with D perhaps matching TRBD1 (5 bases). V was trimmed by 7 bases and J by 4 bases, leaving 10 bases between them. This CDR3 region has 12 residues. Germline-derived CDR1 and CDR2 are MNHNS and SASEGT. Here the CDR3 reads CASTGTTTEAFF. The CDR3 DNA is TGTGCCAGCACCGGGACGACCACTGAAGCTTTCTTT.

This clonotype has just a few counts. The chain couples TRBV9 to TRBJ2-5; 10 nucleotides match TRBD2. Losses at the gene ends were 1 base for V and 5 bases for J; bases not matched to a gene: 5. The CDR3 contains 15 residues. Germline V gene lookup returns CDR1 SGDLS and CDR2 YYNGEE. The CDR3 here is CASSVLPSGSETQYF. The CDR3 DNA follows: TGTGCCAGCAGCGTATTGCCTAGCGGGAGTGAGACCCAGTACTTC.

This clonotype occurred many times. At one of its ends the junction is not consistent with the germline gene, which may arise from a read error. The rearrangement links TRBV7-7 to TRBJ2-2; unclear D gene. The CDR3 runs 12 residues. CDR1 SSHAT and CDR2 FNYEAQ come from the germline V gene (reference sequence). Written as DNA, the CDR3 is TGTGCTAGCAGCTTTTGGGGCGGGGAGCTGTTTTTT. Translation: CASSFWGGELFF.

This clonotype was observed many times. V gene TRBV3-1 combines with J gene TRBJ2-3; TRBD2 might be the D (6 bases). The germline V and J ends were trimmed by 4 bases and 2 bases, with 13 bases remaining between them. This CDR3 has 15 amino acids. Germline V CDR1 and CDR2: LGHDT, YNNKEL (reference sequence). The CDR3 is CASSPRDFNTDTQYF. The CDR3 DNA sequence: TGTGCCAGCAGCCCCCGGGACTTTAACACAGATACGCAGTATTTT.

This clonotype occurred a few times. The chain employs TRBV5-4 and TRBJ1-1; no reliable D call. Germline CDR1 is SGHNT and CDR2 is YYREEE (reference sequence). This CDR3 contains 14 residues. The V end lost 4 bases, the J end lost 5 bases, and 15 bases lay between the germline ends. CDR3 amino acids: CASSPEVGRTEAFF. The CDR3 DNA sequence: TGTGCCAGCAGCCCGGAGGTGGGGAGGACTGAAGCTTTCTTT.

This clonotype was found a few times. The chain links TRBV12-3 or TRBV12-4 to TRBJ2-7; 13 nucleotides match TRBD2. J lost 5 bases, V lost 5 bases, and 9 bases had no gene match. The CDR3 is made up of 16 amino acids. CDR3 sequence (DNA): TGTGCCAGCAGTCTAAGACTAGCGGGAGGAGAGAACGAGCAGTACTTC. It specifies CASSLRLAGGENEQYF.

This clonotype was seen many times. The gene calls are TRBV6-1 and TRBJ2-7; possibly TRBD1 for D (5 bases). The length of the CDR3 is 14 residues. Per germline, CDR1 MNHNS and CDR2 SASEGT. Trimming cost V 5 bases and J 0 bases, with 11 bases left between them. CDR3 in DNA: TGTGCCAGCAGTCCTTCCAGGGCCTCCTACGAGCAGTACTTC. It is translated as CASSPSRASYEQYF.

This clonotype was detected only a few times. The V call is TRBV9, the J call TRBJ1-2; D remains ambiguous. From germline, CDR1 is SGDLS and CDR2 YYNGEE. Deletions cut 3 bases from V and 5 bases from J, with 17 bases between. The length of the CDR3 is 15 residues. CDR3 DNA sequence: TGTGCCAGCAGCGCTTCTACACCCGACGGATATGGCTACACCTTC. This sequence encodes CASSASTPDGYGYTF.

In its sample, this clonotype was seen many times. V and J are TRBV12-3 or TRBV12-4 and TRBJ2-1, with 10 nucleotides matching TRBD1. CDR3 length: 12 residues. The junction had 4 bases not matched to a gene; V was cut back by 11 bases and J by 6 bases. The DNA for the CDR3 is TGTGCCTCCGGGACAGGGGTCAATGAGCAGTTCTTC. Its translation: CASGTGVNEQFF.

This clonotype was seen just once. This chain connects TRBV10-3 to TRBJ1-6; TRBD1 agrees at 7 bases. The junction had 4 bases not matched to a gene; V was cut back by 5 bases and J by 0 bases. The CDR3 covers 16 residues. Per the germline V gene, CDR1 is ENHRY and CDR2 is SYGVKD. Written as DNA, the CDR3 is TGTGCCATCAGTTCGGACAGGAGCTCCTATAATTCACCCCTCCACTTT. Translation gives CAISSDRSSYNSPLHF.

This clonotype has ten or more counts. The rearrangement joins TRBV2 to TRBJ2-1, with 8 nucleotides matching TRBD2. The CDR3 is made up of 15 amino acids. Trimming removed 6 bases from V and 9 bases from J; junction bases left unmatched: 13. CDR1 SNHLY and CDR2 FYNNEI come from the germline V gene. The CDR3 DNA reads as TGTGCCAGCAGCCTTACTAGCGGCGAACCCTTTGAGCAGTTCTTC. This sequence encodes CASSLTSGEPFEQFF.

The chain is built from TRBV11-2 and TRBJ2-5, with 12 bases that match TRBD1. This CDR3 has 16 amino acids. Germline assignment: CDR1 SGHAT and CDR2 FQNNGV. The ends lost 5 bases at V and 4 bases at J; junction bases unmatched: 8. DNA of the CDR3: TGTGCCAGCAGCGCGCTCGGGACAGGGGGCAGAGAGACCCAGTACTTC. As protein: CASSALGTGGRETQYF. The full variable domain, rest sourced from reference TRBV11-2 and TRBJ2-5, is EAGVAQSPRYKIIEKRQSVAFWCNPISGHATLYWYQQILGQGPKLLIQFQNNGVVDDSQLPKDRFSAERLKGVDSTLKIQPAKLEDSAVYLCASSALGTGGRETQYFGPGTRLLVL.

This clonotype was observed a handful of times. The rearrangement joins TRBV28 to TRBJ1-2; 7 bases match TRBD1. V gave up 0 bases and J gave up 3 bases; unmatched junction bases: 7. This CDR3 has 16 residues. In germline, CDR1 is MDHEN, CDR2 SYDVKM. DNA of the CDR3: TGTGCCAGCAGTTTATGGGGGACAGCCGTTTACTATGGCTACACCTTC. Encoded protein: CASSLWGTAVYYGYTF.

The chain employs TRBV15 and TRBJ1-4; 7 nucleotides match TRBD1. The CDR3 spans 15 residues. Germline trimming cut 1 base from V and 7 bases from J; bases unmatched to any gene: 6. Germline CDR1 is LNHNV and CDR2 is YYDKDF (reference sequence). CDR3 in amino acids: CATSRASRGPEKLFF. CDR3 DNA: TGTGCCACCAGCAGAGCTTCGAGGGGGCCTGAAAAACTGTTTTTT.